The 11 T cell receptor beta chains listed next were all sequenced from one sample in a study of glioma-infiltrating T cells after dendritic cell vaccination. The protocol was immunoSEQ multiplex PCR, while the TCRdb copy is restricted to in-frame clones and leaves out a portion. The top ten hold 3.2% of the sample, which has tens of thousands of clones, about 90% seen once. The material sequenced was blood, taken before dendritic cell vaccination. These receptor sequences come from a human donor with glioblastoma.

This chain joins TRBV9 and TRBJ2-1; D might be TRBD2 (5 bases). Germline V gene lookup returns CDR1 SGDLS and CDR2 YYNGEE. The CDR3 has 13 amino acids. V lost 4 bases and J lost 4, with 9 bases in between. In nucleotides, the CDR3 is TGTGCCAGCAGCCCAACTAGTTACAATGAGCAGTTCTTC. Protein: CASSPTSYNEQFF. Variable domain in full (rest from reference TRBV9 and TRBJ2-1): DSGVTQTPKHLITATGQRVTLRCSPRSGDLSVYWYQQSLDQGLQFLIQYYNGEERAKGNILERFSAQQFPDLHSELNLSSLELGDSALYFCASSPTSYNEQFFGPGTRLTVL.

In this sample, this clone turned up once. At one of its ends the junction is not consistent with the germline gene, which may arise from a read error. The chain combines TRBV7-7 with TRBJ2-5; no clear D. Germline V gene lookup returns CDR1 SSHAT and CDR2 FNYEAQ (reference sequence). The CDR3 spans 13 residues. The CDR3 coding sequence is TGTGCTAGCAGCCCCCCCAACGGGGAGACCCAGTACTTC. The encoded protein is CASSPPNGETQYF.

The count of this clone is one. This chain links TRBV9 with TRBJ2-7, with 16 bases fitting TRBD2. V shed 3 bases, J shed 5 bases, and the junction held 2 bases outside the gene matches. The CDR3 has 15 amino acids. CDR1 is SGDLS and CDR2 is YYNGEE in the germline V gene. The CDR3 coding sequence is TGTGCCAGCAGCGAGGGACTAGCGGGAGGGCACGAGCAGTACTTC. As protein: CASSEGLAGGHEQYF.

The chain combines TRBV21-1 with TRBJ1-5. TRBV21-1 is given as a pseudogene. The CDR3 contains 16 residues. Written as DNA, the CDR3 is TGTGCCAGCAGCAAAGGGGTTTCAGAGGTTGGTCAGCCCCAGCATTTT. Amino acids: CASSKGVSEVGQPQHF.

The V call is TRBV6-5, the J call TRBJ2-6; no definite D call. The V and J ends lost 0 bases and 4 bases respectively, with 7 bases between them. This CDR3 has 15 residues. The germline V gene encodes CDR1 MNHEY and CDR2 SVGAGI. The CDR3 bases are TGTGCCAGCAGTTACTCGCAGGCAGGGGCCAACGTCCTGACTTTC. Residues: CASSYSQAGANVLTF.

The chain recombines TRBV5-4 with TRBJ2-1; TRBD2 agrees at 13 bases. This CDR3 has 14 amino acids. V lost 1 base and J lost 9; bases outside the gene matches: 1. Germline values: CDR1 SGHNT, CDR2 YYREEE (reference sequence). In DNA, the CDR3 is TGTGCCAGCAGCTTGACTAGCGGGAGGGTTGAGCAGTTCTTC. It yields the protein CASSLTSGRVEQFF.

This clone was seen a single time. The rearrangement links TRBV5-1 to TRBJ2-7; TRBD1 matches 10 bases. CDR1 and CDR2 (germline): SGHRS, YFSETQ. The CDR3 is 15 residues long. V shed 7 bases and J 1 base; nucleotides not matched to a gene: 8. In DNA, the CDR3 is TGCGCCAGCGCCCTAACGGGACAGGGGTCCTACGAGCAGTACTTC. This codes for CASALTGQGSYEQYF. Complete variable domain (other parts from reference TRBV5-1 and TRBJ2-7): KAGVTQTPRYLIKTRGQQVTLSCSPISGHRSVSWYQQTPGQGLQFLFEYFSETQRNKGNFPGRFSGRQFSNSRSEMNVSTLELGDSALYLCASALTGQGSYEQYFGPGTRLTVT.

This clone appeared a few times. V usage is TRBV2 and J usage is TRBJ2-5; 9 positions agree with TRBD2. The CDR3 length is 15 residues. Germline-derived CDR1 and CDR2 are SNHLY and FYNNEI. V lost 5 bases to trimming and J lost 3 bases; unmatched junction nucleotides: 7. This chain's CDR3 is CASSPRLAVKETQYF. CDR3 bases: TGTGCCAGCAGTCCTCGACTAGCGGTCAAAGAGACCCAGTACTTC.

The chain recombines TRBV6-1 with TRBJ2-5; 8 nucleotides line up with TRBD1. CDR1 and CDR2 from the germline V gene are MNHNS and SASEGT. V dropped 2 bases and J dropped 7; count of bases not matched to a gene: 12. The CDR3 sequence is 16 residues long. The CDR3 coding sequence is TGTGCCAGCAGTGAAATAGGACAGGGAGCTCCCGGGACCCAGTACTTC. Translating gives CASSEIGQGAPGTQYF.

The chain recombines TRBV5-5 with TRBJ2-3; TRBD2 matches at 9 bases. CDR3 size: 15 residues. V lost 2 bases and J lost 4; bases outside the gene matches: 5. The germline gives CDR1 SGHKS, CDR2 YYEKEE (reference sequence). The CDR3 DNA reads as TGTGCCAGCAGCTTTTTTAGCGGGAGCTCAGATACGCAGTATTTT. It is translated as CASSFFSGSSDTQYF.

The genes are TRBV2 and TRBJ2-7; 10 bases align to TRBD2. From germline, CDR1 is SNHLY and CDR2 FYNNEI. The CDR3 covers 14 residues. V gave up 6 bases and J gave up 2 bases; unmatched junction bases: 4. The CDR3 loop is CASRATSGAYEQYF. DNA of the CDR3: TGTGCCAGCAGGGCTACTAGCGGGGCCTACGAGCAGTACTTC.